A single sample is the source of the 2 T cell receptor beta chains below, sequenced in a study of beta chain features in type 1 diabetes (dated by TCRdb to 2016 to 2019). Results the study describes overall, beyond this receptor: In all four CD4+ subsets, TCRB CDR3 length was moderately but significantly shorter in type 1 diabetes patients.

What these receptors recognize is not known. To prepare the library, the immunoSEQ multiplex PCR assay was applied. All of the isolated RNA was reverse transcribed with the High Capacity cDNA Reverse Transcription Kit, so expressed TCRB transcripts were sequenced. The table comes from immuneACCESS by way of TCRdb, which keeps in-frame sequences with V and J called. Part of the clones is missing from these tables; in studies checked, under half for an unresolved V gene and the rest for unknown reasons. This sample lists roughly 150,000 clones; around 7.9% were detected once. The leading ten clones occupy 0.5% to 0.55% of the sample. Source material: central memory CD4+ T cells from blood. These receptors all stem from a man aged 18-30 years with type 1 diabetes.

This clone has a handful of counts. The rearrangement uses TRBV30 and TRBJ1-5; 7 bases match TRBD1. Germline V lookup: CDR1 GTSNPN, CDR2 SVGIG (reference sequence). After removal of 2 bases from V and 5 bases from J, the junction contained 6 bases not matched to a gene. This CDR3 is built from 14 residues. This CDR3 reads CAWSLGTEYQPQHF. The CDR3 DNA sequence: TGTGCCTGGAGTCTCGGGACAGAATATCAGCCCCAGCATTTT.

This clone was seen a handful of times. The rearrangement uses TRBV5-1 and TRBJ2-5, with 8 bases lining up with TRBD1. Germline V lookup: CDR1 SGHRS, CDR2 YFSETQ. The CDR3 covers 15 residues. V gave up 4 bases and J gave up 7 bases; unmatched junction bases: 12. The CDR3 region has the DNA TGCGCCAGCAGCCCTTCGACAGGGGTCGGAGCGACCCAGTACTTC. It encodes CASSPSTGVGATQYF. Full variable domain (remainder filled in from reference TRBV5-1 and TRBJ2-5): KAGVTQTPRYLIKTRGQQVTLSCSPISGHRSVSWYQQTPGQGLQFLFEYFSETQRNKGNFPGRFSGRQFSNSRSEMNVSTLELGDSALYLCASSPSTGVGATQYFGPGTRLLVL.